The rows below give T cell receptor beta chains drawn from one sample of a study of cytotoxic CD8 clonotypes in ibrutinib-treated CLL. Libraries were prepared by immunoSEQ multiplex PCR; TCRdb keeps only in-frame clonotypes and omits some of them. Here the sample spans about 5,500 clones, more than 60% being singletons. This sample comprised PBMCs, obtained before ibrutinib treatment. Source of these receptors: a human donor with chronic lymphocytic leukemia. The CDR3 runs from the conserved cysteine through the conserved F or W. The D gene is left open where the match is weak. Clone sizes are given selectively: once, few, many, or a class where the clone is expanded.

clone_size,d_call,v_call,j_call,cdr3_aa,cdr3_nt
.,.,TRBV2,TRBJ2-1,CASSYRAENTNEQFF,TGTGCCAGCAGCTATCGGGCAGAGAATACCAATGAGCAGTTCTTC
.,.,TRBV2,TRBJ1-2,CACPGAGEDGYTF,TGTGCCTGCCCCGGGGCAGGGGAGGATGGCTACACCTTC
few,.,TRBV18,TRBJ2-7,CASAGRDYEQYF,TGTGCCAGCGCGGGACGGGACTACGAGCAGTACTTC
.,.,TRBV5-1,TRBJ1-2,CASSEDTAGYGYTF,TGCGCCAGCAGCGAGGACACTGCGGGATATGGCTACACCTTC
.,TRBD2,TRBV5-6,TRBJ2-5,CASSPPAGGAETQYF,TGTGCCAGCAGCCCCCCAGCGGGGGGGGCAGAGACCCAGTACTTC
.,.,TRBV5-1,TRBJ2-5,CASSPGSGGRVETQYF,TGCGCCAGCAGCCCCGGGTCTGGGGGGCGGGTAGAGACCCAGTACTTC
.,TRBD1,TRBV6-5,TRBJ2-7,CASRSGQGLFYEQYF,TGTGCCAGCAGGTCGGGACAGGGACTTTTTTACGAGCAGTACTTC
few,TRBD2,TRBV6-1,TRBJ2-3,CASSGPALAGGPVTQYF,TGTGCCAGCAGTGGGCCGGCACTAGCGGGGGGGCCCGTTACGCAGTATTTT
few,TRBD1,TRBV7-3,TRBJ1-2,CASSPTGGYGYTF,TGTGCCAGCAGCCCCACAGGGGGCTATGGCTACACCTTC
.,.,TRBV4-1,TRBJ2-5,CASSQRDYQETQYF,TGCGCCAGCAGCCAAAGAGATTACCAAGAGACCCAGTACTTC
.,.,TRBV4-1,TRBJ1-4,CASSQTLDGEKLFF,TGCGCCAGCAGCCAGACCCTGGATGGGGAAAAACTGTTTTTT
.,TRBD1,TRBV30,TRBJ2-1,CAWSTDRGTLLYNEQFF,TGTGCCTGGAGTACCGACAGGGGCACCCTGCTTTACAATGAGCAGTTCTTC
.,TRBD1,TRBV19,TRBJ1-2,CASSGQGVDYGYTF,TGTGCCAGTAGTGGGCAGGGGGTTGACTATGGCTACACCTTC
once,.,TRBV27,TRBJ1-6,CASRSYPGYSPLHF,TGTGCCAGCAGGAGTTACCCGGGTTATTCACCCCTCCACTTT
.,.,TRBV4-1,TRBJ2-2,CASSQDRDSGELFF,TGCGCCAGCAGCCAAGACCGGGATTCCGGGGAGCTGTTTTTT
.,.,TRBV4-3,TRBJ1-2,CASSQGIGAAEGYTF,TGCGCCAGCAGCCAAGGTATAGGGGCCGCAGAAGGCTACACCTTC
.,TRBD1,TRBV5-6,TRBJ2-7,CASRTGASGHEQYF,TGTGCCAGCAGGACAGGGGCAAGTGGCCACGAGCAGTACTTC
few,.,TRBV5-4,TRBJ1-2,CASSLGLGYTF,TGTGCCAGCAGCTTGGGACTTGGCTACACCTTC
.,.,TRBV5-1,TRBJ2-1,CASSSTVNEQFF,TGCGCCAGCAGCTCGACAGTTAATGAGCAGTTCTTC
.,.,TRBV6-6,TRBJ2-7,CASRKSGQIGVYEQYF,TGTGCCAGCAGAAAATCAGGGCAGATCGGCGTCTACGAGCAGTACTTC
.,TRBD1,TRBV7-3,TRBJ2-2,CASSPPGQGPTGELFF,TGTGCCAGCAGCCCACCGGGACAGGGCCCCACCGGGGAGCTGTTTTTT
few,.,TRBV2,TRBJ1-5,CASSEGLIQGQPQHF,TGTGCCAGCAGTGAGGGCCTTATACAGGGCCAGCCCCAGCATTTT
.,.,TRBV27,TRBJ1-2,CASSLVGWGRDYTF,TGTGCCAGCAGTTTGGTAGGGTGGGGGAGAGACTACACCTTC
.,.,TRBV6-6,TRBJ2-7,CASSYSNEQYF,TGTGCCAGCAGTTACTCTAACGAGCAGTACTTC
.,TRBD1,TRBV6-5,TRBJ1-5,CASSYSGTGGEAQHF,TGTGCCAGCAGTTACTCTGGGACAGGGGGCGAGGCCCAGCATTTT
.,.,TRBV4-1,TRBJ2-4,CASSQDLPQNIQYF,TGCGCCAGCAGCCAAGACCTCCCCCAAAACATTCAGTACTTC
.,.,TRBV1,TRBJ2-6,CTSSRRCCAQSRANVLTF,TGCACCAGCAGCCGGAGATGTTGTGCACAAAGTCGGGCCAACGTCCTGACTTTC
once,.,TRBV7-9,TRBJ2-3,CASRYLGSTDTQYF,TGTGCCAGCAGATACTTGGGGAGCACAGATACGCAGTATTTT
.,.,TRBV19,TRBJ2-5,CASKRTDEETQYF,TGTGCCAGCAAGCGGACCGATGAAGAGACCCAGTACTTC
.,TRBD2,TRBV6-4,TRBJ2-3,CASSTSGATDTQYF,TGTGCCAGCAGTACCAGCGGGGCCACAGATACGCAGTATTTT
.,.,TRBV4-1,TRBJ2-5,CASSQGENGEIQETQYF,TGCGCCAGCAGCCAAGGGGAAAACGGGGAGATACAAGAGACCCAGTACTTC
few,.,TRBV4-1,TRBJ1-1,CASSLGGSGTEAFF,TGCGCCAGCAGCCTAGGGGGATCTGGGACTGAAGCTTTCTTT
.,.,TRBV7-9,TRBJ2-7,CASSSGLSYEQYF,TGTGCCAGCAGCTCGGGACTTTCCTACGAGCAGTACTTC
medium-sized,.,TRBV7-3,TRBJ1-6,CASSLGEGSPLHF,TGTGCCAGCAGCTTAGGCGAGGGCTCACCCCTCCACTTT
.,.,TRBV27,TRBJ2-7,CASSFGGSYEQYF,TGTGCCAGCAGTTTTGGCGGGTCCTACGAGCAGTACTTC
few,TRBD1,TRBV7-6,TRBJ2-7,CASSFSTGDHHEQYF,TGTGCCAGCAGCTTCTCGACAGGGGATCACCACGAGCAGTACTTC
.,.,TRBV27,TRBJ2-7,CASSSTARSEQYF,TGTGCCAGCAGTTCCACGGCCAGAAGCGAGCAGTACTTC
once,.,TRBV29-1,TRBJ2-7,CSVTDGRREQYF,TGCAGCGTTACGGACGGTAGGCGCGAGCAGTACTTC